This T cell receptor (beta chain) was found in a study of blood T cell repertoires in COVID-19 (dated by TCRdb to the early 2020s). At the level of the whole study: The collaborator samples originated in the United States, Italy and Spain and spanned the acute and convalescent phases of COVID-19. The dataset comprised deeply sampled blood TCRbeta repertoires from subjects exposed to, actively infected with, or recovered from COVID-19. The repertoires were released in a freely available public database intended as a resource for research on the immune response to SARS-CoV-2. The sample metadata nearly always contained a de-identified subject ID, COVID-19 status, age in years and sex. The samples were drawn from the first 160 participants of the ongoing ImmuneRACE study and from some 1,300 subjects provided by 6 global collaborators. The prospective study material was composed of cDNA or gDNA derived from T cells, B-cell-depleted T cells, or PBMCs. Where HLA class I and class II types were available, the types were taken from metadata supplied by the sample provider, not from assay-based typing. What the research found in general, with its limitations: The amount of clinical and demographic metadata varied by source and participant and was provided uncurated.

Its CDR3 holds 22 amino acids, cysteine through phenylalanine. Only the CDR3 region is kept as DNA, spanning 66 bases read in frame from base 1. Here V drops 2 bases and J drops 4 bases, and the junction holds 24 bases not matched to any gene. CDR1 and CDR2 are read off the germline V gene as SGHRS and YFSETQ. Collaborating institutions collected whole blood in K2EDTA tubes following their own protocols. For TCRbeta analysis, collaborators shipped samples in one of three forms: frozen whole blood, isolated PBMCs, or DNA extracted from either of those sample types. On this clone itself: Its antigen has not been determined. Base qualities are not provided; no much larger clone lies one nucleotide away.

TCRbeta CDR3 regions were amplified from genomic DNA using the immunoSEQ Assay, a bias-controlled multiplex PCR. The authors' pipeline ran thus. Within the assay, amplification of reference gene primers was used to estimate how many nucleated cells each sample contained. Sequence reads were collapsed and filtered to measure the absolute abundance of every unique TCRbeta CDR3 rearrangement. For each sample, productive Simpson clonality was calculated as the square root of Simpson's diversity index across productive rearrangements. TCRdb holds this immuneACCESS table with in-frame rearrangements only. Some clones are missing; in checked studies, unresolved V genes explain under half, and the rest has no known cause. The V and J calls and clone size are taken from that table; D and trimming were inferred from the DNA. The sample contains about 70,000 clones, about 90% of them found a single time. The leading ten clones occupy approximately 1.5% of the sample.

The TCR originated in a man in his sixties with acute or convalescent COVID-19. What was sequenced was peripheral blood. The rearranged chain carries TRBV5-1 and TRBJ2-3; 11 middle bases align to TRBD2. The CDR3 region: CASSFRPFRGQLAGGPADTQYF. The base sequence is TGCGCCAGCAGCTTTAGACCTTTCAGGGGGCAGCTAGCGGGGGGCCCCGCAGATACGCAGTATTTT.